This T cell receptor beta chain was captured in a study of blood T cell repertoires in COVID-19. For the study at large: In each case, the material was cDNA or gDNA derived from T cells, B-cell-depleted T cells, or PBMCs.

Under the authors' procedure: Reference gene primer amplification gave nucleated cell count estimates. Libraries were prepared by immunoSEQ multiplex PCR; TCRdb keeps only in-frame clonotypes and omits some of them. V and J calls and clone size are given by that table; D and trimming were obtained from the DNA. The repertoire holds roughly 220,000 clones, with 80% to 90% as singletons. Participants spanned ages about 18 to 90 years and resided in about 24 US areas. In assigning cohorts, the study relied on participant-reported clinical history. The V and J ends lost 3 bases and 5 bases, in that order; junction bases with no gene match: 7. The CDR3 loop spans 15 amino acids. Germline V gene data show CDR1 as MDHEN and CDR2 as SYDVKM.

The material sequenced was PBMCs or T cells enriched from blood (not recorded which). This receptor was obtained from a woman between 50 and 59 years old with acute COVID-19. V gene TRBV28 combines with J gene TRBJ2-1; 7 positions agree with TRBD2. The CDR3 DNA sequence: TGTGCCAGCAGTTTGGAACCGGGACTAAACAATGAGCAGTTCTTC. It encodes CASSLEPGLNNEQFF.